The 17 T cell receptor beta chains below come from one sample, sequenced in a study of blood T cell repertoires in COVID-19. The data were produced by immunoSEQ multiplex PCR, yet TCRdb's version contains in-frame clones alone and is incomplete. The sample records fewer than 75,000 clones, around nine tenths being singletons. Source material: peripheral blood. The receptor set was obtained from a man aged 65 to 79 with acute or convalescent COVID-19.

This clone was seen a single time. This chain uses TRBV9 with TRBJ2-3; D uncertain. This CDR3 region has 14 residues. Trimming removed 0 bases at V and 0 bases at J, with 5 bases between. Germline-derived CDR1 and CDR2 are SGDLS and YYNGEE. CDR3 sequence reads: CASSVALSTDTQYF. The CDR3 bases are TGTGCCAGCAGCGTAGCCCTCAGCACAGATACGCAGTATTTT.

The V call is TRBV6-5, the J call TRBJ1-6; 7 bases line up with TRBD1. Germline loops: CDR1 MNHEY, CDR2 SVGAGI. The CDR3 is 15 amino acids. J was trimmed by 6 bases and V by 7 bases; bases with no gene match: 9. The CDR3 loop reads CASTWTGFSNSPLHF. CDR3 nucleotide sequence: TGTGCCAGCACCTGGACAGGTTTCTCTAATTCACCCCTCCACTTT.

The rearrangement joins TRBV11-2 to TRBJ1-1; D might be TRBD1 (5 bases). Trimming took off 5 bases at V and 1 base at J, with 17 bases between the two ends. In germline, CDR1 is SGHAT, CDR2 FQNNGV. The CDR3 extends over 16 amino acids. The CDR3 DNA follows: TGTGCCAGCAGCCCCCCACCACACAGGTCGAACACTGAAGCTTTCTTT. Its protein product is CASSPPPHRSNTEAFF. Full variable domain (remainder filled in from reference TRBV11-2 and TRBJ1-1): EAGVAQSPRYKIIEKRQSVAFWCNPISGHATLYWYQQILGQGPKLLIQFQNNGVVDDSQLPKDRFSAERLKGVDSTLKIQPAKLEDSAVYLCASSPPPHRSNTEAFFGQGTRLTVV.

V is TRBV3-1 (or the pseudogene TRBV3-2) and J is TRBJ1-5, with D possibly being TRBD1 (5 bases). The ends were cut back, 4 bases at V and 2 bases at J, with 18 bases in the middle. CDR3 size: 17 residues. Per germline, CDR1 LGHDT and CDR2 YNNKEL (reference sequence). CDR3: CASSPLPSPGGNQPQHF. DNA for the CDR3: TGTGCCAGCAGCCCCTTACCCAGTCCGGGGGGCAATCAGCCCCAGCATTTT.

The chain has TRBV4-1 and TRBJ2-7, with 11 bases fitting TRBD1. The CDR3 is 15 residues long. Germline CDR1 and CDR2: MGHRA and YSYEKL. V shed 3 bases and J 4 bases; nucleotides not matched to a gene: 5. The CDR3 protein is CASSHGQGARYEQYF. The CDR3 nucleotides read TGCGCCAGCAGCCACGGACAGGGGGCGCGTTACGAGCAGTACTTC.

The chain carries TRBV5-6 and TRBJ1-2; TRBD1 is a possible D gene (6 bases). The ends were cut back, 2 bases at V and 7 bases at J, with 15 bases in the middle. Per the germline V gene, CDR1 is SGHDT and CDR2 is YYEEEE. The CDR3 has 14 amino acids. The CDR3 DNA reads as TGTGCCAGCAGCTTTGGGGGCCGTGGGTTTGGCTACACCTTC. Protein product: CASSFGGRGFGYTF. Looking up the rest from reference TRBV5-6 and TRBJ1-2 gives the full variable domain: DAGVTQSPTHLIKTRGQQVTLRCSPKSGHDTVSWYQQALGQGPQFIFQYYEEEERQRGNFPDRFSGHQFPNYSSELNVNALLLGDSALYLCASSFGGRGFGYTFGSGTRLTVV.

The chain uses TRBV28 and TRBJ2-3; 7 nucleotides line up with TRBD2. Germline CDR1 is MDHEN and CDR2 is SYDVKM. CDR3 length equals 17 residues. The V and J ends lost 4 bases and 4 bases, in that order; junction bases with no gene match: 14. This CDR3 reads CASSSLGLGPSADTQYF. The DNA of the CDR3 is TGTGCCAGCAGTTCGCTCGGACTAGGCCCGAGCGCAGATACGCAGTATTTT.

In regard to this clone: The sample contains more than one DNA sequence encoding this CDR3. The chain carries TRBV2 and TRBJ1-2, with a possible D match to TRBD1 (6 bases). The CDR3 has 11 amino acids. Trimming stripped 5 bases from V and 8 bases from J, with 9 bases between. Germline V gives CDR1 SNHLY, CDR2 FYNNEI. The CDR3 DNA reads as TGTGCCAGCAGTCGCACAGGGGGCTACACCTTC. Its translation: CASSRTGGYTF.

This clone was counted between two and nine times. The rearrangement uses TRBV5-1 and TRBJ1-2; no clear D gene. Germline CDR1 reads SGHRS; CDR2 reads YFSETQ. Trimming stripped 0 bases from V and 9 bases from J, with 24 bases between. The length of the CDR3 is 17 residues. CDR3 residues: CASSLAKGGYGPWSYTF. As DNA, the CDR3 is TGCGCCAGCAGCTTGGCGAAGGGCGGGTACGGGCCTTGGAGCTACACCTTC.

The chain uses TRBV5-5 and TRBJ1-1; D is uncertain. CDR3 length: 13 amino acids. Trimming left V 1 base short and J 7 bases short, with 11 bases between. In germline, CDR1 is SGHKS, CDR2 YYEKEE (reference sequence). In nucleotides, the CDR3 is TGTGCCAGCAGCTTGCGTGGAGAGGTTGAAGCTTTCTTT. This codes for CASSLRGEVEAFF.

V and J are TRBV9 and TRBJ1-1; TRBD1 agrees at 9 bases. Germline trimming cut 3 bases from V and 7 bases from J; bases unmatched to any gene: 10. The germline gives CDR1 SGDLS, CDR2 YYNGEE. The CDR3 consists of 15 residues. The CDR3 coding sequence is TGTGCCAGCAGCGCCGGGACAGGGAGTTTGGGTGAAGCTTTCTTT. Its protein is CASSAGTGSLGEAFF.

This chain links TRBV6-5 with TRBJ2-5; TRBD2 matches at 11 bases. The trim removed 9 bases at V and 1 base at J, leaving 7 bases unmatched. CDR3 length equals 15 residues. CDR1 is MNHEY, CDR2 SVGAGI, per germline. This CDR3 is CASSSTSGGQETQYF. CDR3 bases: TGTGCCAGTTCCTCAACTAGCGGGGGCCAAGAGACCCAGTACTTC.

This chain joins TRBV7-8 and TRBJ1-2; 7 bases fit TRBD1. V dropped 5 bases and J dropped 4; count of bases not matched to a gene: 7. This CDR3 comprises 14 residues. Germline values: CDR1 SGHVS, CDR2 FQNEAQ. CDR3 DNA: TGTGCCAGCAGCCCCCGGACAGGTCTCTATGGCTACACCTTC. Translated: CASSPRTGLYGYTF.

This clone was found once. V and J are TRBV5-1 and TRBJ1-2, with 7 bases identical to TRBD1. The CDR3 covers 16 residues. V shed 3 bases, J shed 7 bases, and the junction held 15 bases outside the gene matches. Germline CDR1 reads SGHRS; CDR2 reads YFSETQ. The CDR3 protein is CASSSGTEIMLGGYTF. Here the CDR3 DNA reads TGCGCCAGCAGCTCCGGGACAGAGATCATGTTGGGTGGCTACACCTTC.

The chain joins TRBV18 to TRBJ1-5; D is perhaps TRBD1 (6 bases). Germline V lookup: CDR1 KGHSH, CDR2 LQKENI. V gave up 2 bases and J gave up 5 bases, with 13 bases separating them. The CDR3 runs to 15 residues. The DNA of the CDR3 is TGTGCCAGCTCACCAGCAGGGTGGGGGCATCAGCCCCAGCATTTT. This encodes CASSPAGWGHQPQHF.

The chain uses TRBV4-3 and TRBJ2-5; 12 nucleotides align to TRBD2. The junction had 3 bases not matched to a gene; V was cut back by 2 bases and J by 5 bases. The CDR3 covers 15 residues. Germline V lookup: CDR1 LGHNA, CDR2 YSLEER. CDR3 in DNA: TGCGCCAGCAGCCAAAATCTAGCGGGGGGGGAGACCCAGTACTTC. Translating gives CASSQNLAGGETQYF.

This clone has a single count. The CDR3 protein is CASSPSDLGILGSSYNEQFF. In DNA form, the CDR3 reads TGTGCCAGCTCACCTTCGGACCTAGGGATTTTGGGGAGCTCCTACAATGAGCAGTTCTTC. V is TRBV18 and J is TRBJ2-1; weak D call: TRBD2 (5 bases). Trimming took off 3 bases at V and 0 bases at J, with 24 bases between the two ends. The CDR3 length is 20 residues. CDR1 is KGHSH and CDR2 is LQKENI in the germline V gene.